The clone carrying this TCR beta chain has a handful of counts. Germline V gene data show CDR1 as LNHDA and CDR2 as SQIVND (reference sequence). The CDR3 sequence is 17 residues long. The ends lost 7 bases at V and 0 bases at J; junction bases unmatched: 13. Original processing methods: Reference gene primer amplification in the assay estimated nucleated cell counts. Libraries were prepared by immunoSEQ multiplex PCR; TCRdb keeps only in-frame clonotypes and omits some of them. Clone size and the V and J calls come from that table; the DNA yielded D and trimming. This table has about 180,000 clones, 86% appearing once. This sample is part of a study of blood T cell repertoires in COVID-19. Whole-study context: Donors in the United States, Italy and Spain gave samples during acute or convalescent COVID-19. The cDNA or gDNA used as material had been derived from T cells, B-cell-depleted T cells, or PBMCs.

Sequenced material: PBMCs or T cells enriched from blood (not recorded which). This sequence was found in a woman aged 25 to 39 who had recovered from COVID-19. The rearrangement links TRBV19 to TRBJ1-1; 8 nucleotides line up with TRBD1. CDR3 loop: CASTPYARGLMNTEAFF. Written as DNA, the CDR3 is TGTGCCAGTACCCCATACGCCAGGGGGCTTATGAACACTGAAGCTTTCTTT.